This T cell receptor beta chain was identified in a study of CD8 T cells in Susac syndrome. Study context: When their blood was taken, patients with Susac syndrome were therapy-naive, taking corticosteroids, or taking intravenous immunoglobulin alone. Notes on the study in general: It was in TEMRA cells and active patients that Susac CD8+ clonal expansion peaked.

After extraction with the RNeasy kit, about 0.5 to 1 ug of the RNA was reverse transcribed using random hexamers. Multiplex PCR with immunoSEQ amplified the TCR beta CDR3 across 54 Vbeta and 13 Jbeta. One entry per CDR3 protein, called by TCRdb with MiXCR from the immunoSEQ multiplex PCR reads. The sample lists some 110,000 distinct CDR3 sequences, around 94% occurring once. Negative isolation was used for CD8+ and CD4+ T cells, and FACS enrichment was applied to TEMRA cells. As regards this clonotype: What it binds is not known.

This CDR3 spans 14 amino acids. Germline CDR1 and CDR2: SGDLS and YYNGEE. Trimming cost V 3 bases and J 7 bases, with 11 bases left between them. The clonotype comes from a human donor with Susac syndrome. Material: CD8+ T cells from PBMCs. The chain links TRBV9 to TRBJ1-6; the D gene is possibly TRBD1 (6 bases). The CDR3: CASSGTETNSPLHF. For the CDR3, the DNA is TGTGCCAGCAGCGGGACAGAAACGAATTCACCCCTCCACTTT.